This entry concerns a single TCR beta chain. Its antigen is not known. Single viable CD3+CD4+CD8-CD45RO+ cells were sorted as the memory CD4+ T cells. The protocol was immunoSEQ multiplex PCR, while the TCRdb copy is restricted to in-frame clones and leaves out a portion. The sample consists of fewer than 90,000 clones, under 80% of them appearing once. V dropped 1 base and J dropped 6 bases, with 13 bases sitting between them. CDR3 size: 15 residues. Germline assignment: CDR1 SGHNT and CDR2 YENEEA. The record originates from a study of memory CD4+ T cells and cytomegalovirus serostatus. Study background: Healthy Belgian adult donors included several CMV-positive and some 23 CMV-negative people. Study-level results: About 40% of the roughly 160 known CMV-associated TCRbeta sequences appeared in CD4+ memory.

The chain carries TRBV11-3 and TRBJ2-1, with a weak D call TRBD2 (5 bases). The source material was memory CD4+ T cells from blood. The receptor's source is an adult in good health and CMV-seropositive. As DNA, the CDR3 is TGTGCCAGCAGCTTAGTTGGGCTAGCTGGCAATGAGCAGTTCTTC. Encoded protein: CASSLVGLAGNEQFF.